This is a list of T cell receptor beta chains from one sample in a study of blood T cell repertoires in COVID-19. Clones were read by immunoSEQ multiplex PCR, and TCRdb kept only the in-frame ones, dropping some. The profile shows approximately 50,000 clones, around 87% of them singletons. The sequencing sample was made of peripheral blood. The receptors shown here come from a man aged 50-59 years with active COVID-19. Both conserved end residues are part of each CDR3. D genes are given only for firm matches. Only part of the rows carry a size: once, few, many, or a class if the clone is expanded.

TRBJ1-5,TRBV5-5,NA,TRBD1,CASSPRGQLDQPQHF,TGTGCCAGCAGCCCAAGGGGGCAATTGGATCAGCCCCAGCATTTT
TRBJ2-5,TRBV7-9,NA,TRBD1,CASSASGRGTGTQYF,TGTGCCAGCAGCGCTTCCGGCCGGGGGACAGGGACCCAGTACTTC
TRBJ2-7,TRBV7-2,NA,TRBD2,CASSPSGLAGYYEQYF,TGTGCCAGCAGCCCGTCGGGACTAGCGGGGTACTACGAGCAGTACTTC
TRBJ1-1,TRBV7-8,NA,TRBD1,CASSGGTANTEAFF,TGTGCCAGCAGCGGTGGGACAGCGAACACTGAAGCTTTCTTT
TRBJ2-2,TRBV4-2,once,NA,CASSLEGTGELFF,TGTGCCAGCAGCCTGGAGGGCACCGGGGAGCTGTTTTTT
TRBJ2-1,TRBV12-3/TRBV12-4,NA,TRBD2,CASTNSGAAFF,TGTGCCAGCACTAACAGCGGGGCTGCGTTCTTC
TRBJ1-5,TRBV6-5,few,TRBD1,CASRGQGGNQPQHF,TGTGCCAGCAGGGGACAGGGAGGCAATCAGCCCCAGCATTTT
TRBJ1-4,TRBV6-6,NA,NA,CASRTGEDEKLFF,TGTGCCAGCAGGACAGGCGAGGACGAAAAACTGTTTTTT
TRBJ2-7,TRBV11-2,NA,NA,CASSSTYEQYF,TGTGCCAGCAGCTCCACCTACGAGCAGTACTTC
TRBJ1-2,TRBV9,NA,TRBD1,CASSVGDSGYGYTF,TGTGCCAGCAGCGTAGGGGACAGCGGCTATGGCTACACCTTC
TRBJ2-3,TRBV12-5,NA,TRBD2,CASGRGLAGGADTQYF,TGTGCTAGTGGCCGAGGACTAGCGGGAGGTGCAGATACGCAGTATTTT
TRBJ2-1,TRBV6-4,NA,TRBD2,CASSATSASSYNEQFF,TGTGCCAGCAGTGCCACTAGCGCAAGCTCCTACAATGAGCAGTTCTTC
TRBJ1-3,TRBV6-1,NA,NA,CASSERPVGNTIYF,TGTGCCAGCAGTGAGAGGCCCGTTGGAAACACCATATATTTT
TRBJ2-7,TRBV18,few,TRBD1,CASSLGQGRDEQYF,TGTGCCAGCTCACTCGGACAGGGGAGGGACGAGCAGTACTTC
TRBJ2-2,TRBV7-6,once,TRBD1,CASSPGQGDTGELFF,TGTGCCAGCAGCCCAGGACAGGGGGACACCGGGGAGCTGTTTTTT
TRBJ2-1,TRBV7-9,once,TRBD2,CASSSTTPLAGRDNEQFF,TGTGCCAGCAGCTCTACGACCCCTCTAGCGGGAAGGGACAATGAGCAGTTCTTC